This entry features one T cell receptor (beta chain) sequence. This specimen belongs to a study of cytomegalovirus exposure and HLA in healthy donors. PCR employed 60 Vbeta and 13 Jbeta primers. The repertoire was sequenced with immunoSEQ multiplex PCR; TCRdb's copy has only in-frame clones and lacks some. The data contain more than 150,000 clones, about four fifths of them seen just once; the ten biggest clones take up around 6%. Germline CDR1 is SGDLS and CDR2 is YYNGEE. V dropped 0 bases and J dropped 11; count of bases not matched to a gene: 16. This CDR3 region has 17 residues. The sample taken for sequencing was PBMCs. This receptor was identified in a woman between 25 and 40 years old in good health and CMV-seropositive. The chain employs TRBV9 and TRBJ1-1, with 10 positions matching TRBD1. The CDR3 DNA sequence: TGTGCCAGCAGCGTAGGCCCCGATGGGGGACAGGGGATTGGGGCTTTCTTT. Translated: CASSVGPDGGQGIGAFF.